The source of this TCR beta chain is a study of T cell responses to AZD1222 COVID-19 vaccine. General study findings and limits: Receipt of two AZD1222 doses was followed by a rise in Spike-specific TCR breadth and depth. The donors showed a predominance of white British ancestry and of females, with possible underestimation of clonal diversity. Among spike-specific TCRs, nearly half reportedly target unmutated variant regions. Spike was spanned by vaccine-associated CD4 TCRs, which were dominant at 160-218 and 743-854.

Regarding this clone: The antigen remains unidentified.

The V end was cut by 1 base, the J end by 15 bases, with 13 bases between. The CDR3 length is 12 residues. Germline CDR1 and CDR2: SGHVS and FNYEAQ. The repertoire was sequenced with immunoSEQ multiplex PCR; TCRdb's copy has only in-frame clones and lacks some. The table records 90,000 to 150,000 clones, 92% of them present only once. The rearrangement joins TRBV7-6 to TRBJ2-1; D gene uncertain. This clonotype originated in an adult who received the AZD1222 COVID-19 vaccine. Sequencing was performed on peripheral blood, taken 28 days after the second AZD1222 dose. The CDR3 nucleotides are TGTGCCAGCAGCTTAGGTGCGGATACGATGTTCTTC. Its protein product is CASSLGADTMFF.